One sample yielded the 5 T cell receptor beta chains listed below, sequenced in a study of T cells after yellow fever vaccination. Each CDR3 protein is one row after TCRdb ran MiXCR on the 5' RACE reads. The sample includes over 300,000 distinct CDR3 sequences, approximately 4% of them seen just once. The sample in question was PBMCs, obtained 5 days after the yellow fever booster vaccination. The receptors shown here come from a man aged 18-30 years who received the YFV17D yellow fever vaccine.

The genes are TRBV7-2 and TRBJ2-5, with TRBD2 matching over 7 bases. The trim removed 5 bases at V and 4 bases at J, leaving 13 bases unmatched. This CDR3 has 16 amino acids. CDR1 is SGHTA and CDR2 is FQGNSA in the germline V gene. The CDR3 region has the DNA TGTGCCAGCAGCCCCTTCAGCGGGGAAATGAGAGAGACCCAGTACTTC. Translation gives CASSPFSGEMRETQYF.

This clonotype occurred a few times. The chain uses TRBV15 and TRBJ2-3; TRBD2 might be the D (5 bases). Germline values: CDR1 LNHNV, CDR2 YYDKDF (reference sequence). Trimming left V 4 bases short and J 1 base short, with 12 bases between. This CDR3 contains 15 residues. DNA for the CDR3: TGTGCCACCAGCAATCCGGACGGGGGCACAGATACGCAGTATTTT. Translation: CATSNPDGGTDTQYF.

This sequence joins TRBV6-2 or TRBV6-3 and TRBJ2-7; 11 nucleotides line up with TRBD1. V shed 5 bases and J 2 bases; nucleotides not matched to a gene: 5. This CDR3 spans 15 amino acids. CDR1 and CDR2 from the germline V gene are MNHEY and SVGEGT. The CDR3 reads CASSPTGQGAYEQYV. The CDR3 coding sequence is TGTGCCAGCAGTCCCACGGGACAGGGGGCCTACGAGCAGTACGTC.

The table lists this clonotype with many counts. The V and J genes are TRBV5-1 and TRBJ2-2, with D possibly being TRBD1 (6 bases). This CDR3 is 17 amino acids long. From germline, CDR1 is SGHRS and CDR2 YFSETQ. The germline V and J ends were trimmed by 4 bases and 5 bases, with 21 bases remaining between them. In DNA form, the CDR3 reads TGCGCCAGCAGCCCCCGCCCGGCCAGGGGAAAGACCGGGGAGCTGTTTTTT. Protein product: CASSPRPARGKTGELFF.

The chain couples TRBV5-1 to TRBJ2-5; a weak D match, TRBD2 (6 bases). Per germline, CDR1 SGHRS and CDR2 YFSETQ. V was clipped by 7 bases and J by 5 bases, with 15 bases between them. This CDR3 has 13 residues. CDR3 sequence: CASARGSSETQYF. CDR3 in DNA: TGCGCCAGCGCCCGGGGGAGCTCCGAGACCCAGTACTTC.